This TCR beta chain derives from a study of CD8+ T cells in alopecia areata. As for treatment: oral pan-JAK inhibitor, 5-10 mg twice daily. Study outcomes and limitations: The study found higher clonality in lesional than normal scalp, especially in alopecia totalis/universalis. Alphabeta T cells residing in normal skin are also sequenced in scalp samples.

A word on this clone: Its antigen is unidentified.

TCR sequencing used cDNA made by reverse transcription of extracted RNA. Clones were sequenced by immunoSEQ multiplex PCR, and TCRdb holds only the in-frame ones, with some missing. Of fewer than 250,000 clones in the sample, 43% were seen once. Here the sequenced sample was CD4+ T cells sorted from blood, taken around week 37, from a patient treated with tofacitinib. The TCR sequence derives from a human donor with alopecia areata.

The CDR3 loop is CASSLLRTDTQYF. The DNA of the CDR3 is TGTGCCAGCAGCTTACTTAGGACAGATACGCAGTATTTT. The chain carries TRBV11-2 and TRBJ2-3; D is unclear. The CDR3 is 13 amino acids. In germline, CDR1 is SGHAT, CDR2 FQNNGV. V was shortened by 2 bases and J by 3 bases, with 6 bases between the two germline ends.